Presented here are 15 T cell receptor beta chains from one specimen sequenced in a study of T cells in women clearing cervical HPV infection. The table came from immunoSEQ multiplex PCR; TCRdb's copy has only in-frame clones and leaves some out. The sample has under 40,000 clones; the top ten hold approximately 6%. Specimen: blood buffy coat. These receptors all come from a woman aged 18 to 69 with a cervical HPV16 infection that either progressed to CIN3+ or cleared (not recorded which).

Concerning this clone itself: The CDR3 extends 3 residues past the end of the read, so its final part is completed from the germline J gene. The V and J genes are TRBV28 and TRBJ2-6; D ambiguous. V was clipped by 8 bases and J by 0 bases, with 5 bases between them. Germline V gene data show CDR1 as MDHEN and CDR2 as SYDVKM. The CDR3 is 13 amino acids. The covered CDR3 bases are TGTGCCAGCGTCTACTCTGGGGCCAACGTC. It codes for CASVYSGANV. The entire CDR3 protein reads CASVYSGANVLTF.

Notes on this clone: Read coverage stops 3 residues before the CDR3 terminus; the germline J gene supplies the remainder. The V call is TRBV19, the J call TRBJ1-2; TRBD1 is a possible D gene (5 bases). This CDR3 has 14 residues. Germline loops: CDR1 LNHDA, CDR2 SQIVND (reference sequence). The chain's CDR3 is CASSIPWQGGDYTF. The CDR3 DNA, read in part, is TGTGCCAGTAGCATTCCTTGGCAGGGAGGAGAC.

The CDR3 is CASSFEAGAKETQYF. Partial CDR3 DNA: TGCGCCAGCAGCTTTGAAGCGGGGGCTAAAGAGACC. The chain carries TRBV4-1 and TRBJ2-5, with 8 bases lining up with TRBD2. The DNA ends 3 residues before the CDR3 does, and the rest of the CDR3 is filled in from the germline J gene. Trimming at V came to 5 bases and at J to 3 bases, leaving 8 bases not matched to a gene. Germline values: CDR1 MGHRA, CDR2 YSYEKL. The CDR3 totals 15 residues.

As to this clone: The read stops 3 residues short of the end of the CDR3; the missing end is completed from the germline J gene. V is TRBV2 and J is TRBJ1-2, with D perhaps TRBD1 (6 bases). This CDR3 spans 12 amino acids. V gave up 6 bases and J gave up 7 bases, with 12 bases separating them. From germline, CDR1 is SNHLY and CDR2 FYNNEI. Incomplete CDR3 DNA: TGTGCCAGCAGATTAACAGGGCTTGGC. Its protein is CASRLTGLG. The whole CDR3 sequence reads CASRLTGLGYTF. The full variable domain, its missing parts supplied by reference TRBV2 and TRBJ1-2, is EPEVTQTPSHQVTQMGQEVILRCVPISNHLYFYWYRQILGQKVEFLVSFYNNEISEKSEIFDDQFSVERPDGSNFTLKIRSTKLEDSAMYFCASRLTGLGYTFGSGTRLTVV.

With respect to this clone: Read coverage stops 3 residues before the CDR3 terminus; the germline J gene supplies the remainder. This chain joins TRBV20-1 and TRBJ2-2; no definite D call. CDR3 length: 14 residues. V dropped 3 bases and J dropped 5 bases, with 13 bases sitting between them. The germline gives CDR1 DFQATT, CDR2 SNEGSKA (reference sequence). The CDR3 protein is CSARSSAATGELFF. The covered CDR3 bases are TGCAGTGCTAGGAGTTCGGCAGCGACCGGGGAG.

Turning to this clone: The read gets to within 3 residues of the CDR3 end, and the germline J gene fills in the rest. The chain couples TRBV6-2 or TRBV6-3 to TRBJ2-7; 10 nucleotides match TRBD2. After removal of 6 bases from V and 3 bases from J, the junction contained 8 bases not matched to a gene. In germline, CDR1 is MNHEY, CDR2 SVGEGT. CDR3 size: 15 residues. The CDR3 is CASRNSGRALYEQYF. The sequenced CDR3 bases are TGTGCCAGCAGGAACAGCGGGAGGGCCCTCTACGAG.

Note on this clone: From the germline J gene comes the end of the CDR3, since the read stops 3 residues before it. This chain joins TRBV5-1 and TRBJ1-1; TRBD1 agrees at 8 bases. This CDR3 is built from 18 residues. Per the germline V gene, CDR1 is SGHRS and CDR2 is YFSETQ. Incomplete CDR3 DNA: TGCGCCAGCAGCTTGGGGATATATACTAGGACAGGGATATCGCGG. Its protein product is CASSLGIYTRTGISR. The complete CDR3 reads CASSLGIYTRTGISRAFF. Using reference TRBV5-1 and TRBJ1-1 for the parts outside the CDR3, the full variable domain is KAGVTQTPRYLIKTRGQQVTLSCSPISGHRSVSWYQQTPGQGLQFLFEYFSETQRNKGNFPGRFSGRQFSNSRSEMNVSTLELGDSALYLCASSLGIYTRTGISRAFFGQGTRLTVV.

A note on this clone: The sequenced fragment ends 3 residues before the CDR3 boundary, so the rest is inferred from the germline J gene. V gene TRBV7-8 combines with J gene TRBJ1-2; D ambiguous. CDR1 is SGHVS and CDR2 is FQNEAQ in the germline V gene. This CDR3 contains 12 residues. V gave up 5 bases and J gave up 5 bases, with 9 bases separating them. This chain's CDR3 is CASSPSGYGYTF. CDR3 DNA, as far as it was read: TGTGCCAGCAGCCCCTCGGGTTATGGC.

On this clone itself: A junction boundary mismatches the germline segment, possibly from a read error. Other DNA sequences within the sample encode an identical CDR3. The sequenced part of the CDR3 DNA is TGTGCCAGCAGCTTCGCGGGGGGTCCTGGAAACACG. Its protein product is CASSFAGGPGNT. The CDR3 reads in full as CASSFAGGPGNTIYF. The chain is built from TRBV7-2 and TRBJ1-3; a possible D gene is TRBD1 (5 bases). The sequence runs out 3 residues before the end of the CDR3; the remainder is reconstructed from the germline J gene. This CDR3 is 15 amino acids long. Germline V gene lookup returns CDR1 SGHTA and CDR2 FQGNSA.

A word on this clone: Read coverage stops 3 residues before the CDR3 terminus; the germline J gene supplies the remainder. The genes are TRBV20-1 and TRBJ2-1, with 9 nucleotides matching TRBD1. Germline V gene data show CDR1 as DFQATT and CDR2 as SNEGSKA (reference sequence). Germline trimming cut 3 bases from V and 7 bases from J; bases unmatched to any gene: 7. This CDR3 region has 14 residues. The CDR3 bases that were read are TGCAGTGCTAGGACAGGGGGTTATTGGAATGAG. Protein: CSARTGGYWNE. The complete CDR3 sequence is CSARTGGYWNEQFF.

Incomplete CDR3 DNA: TGTGCCAGCTCACCAGCACAGGGTGGAGGT. It encodes CASSPAQGGG. The entire CDR3 sequence reads CASSPAQGGGQYF. The J gene is TRBJ2-4, the V gene TRBV18, with D perhaps matching TRBD1 (6 bases). The CDR3 is cut off 3 residues early in the read; its end comes from the germline J gene. This CDR3 region has 13 residues. Germline V CDR1 and CDR2: KGHSH, LQKENI.

Concerning this clone itself: The read comes to an end 3 residues before the CDR3 does, leaving the germline J gene to fill in the end. The chain uses TRBV12-5 and TRBJ2-3; the D gene is possibly TRBD1 (5 bases). V lost 3 bases to trimming and J lost 5 bases, with 6 bases between them. Germline V CDR1 and CDR2: LGHNT, FRNRAP. The CDR3 runs 12 residues. The sequenced CDR3 bases are TGTGCTAGTGGTTTAGGGGAAGATACG. Protein sequence: CASGLGEDT. The whole CDR3 region reads CASGLGEDTQYF.

In regard to this clone: The read halts 3 residues ahead of the CDR3 end, with the missing end drawn from the germline J gene. The chain has TRBV28 and TRBJ1-2; D is uncertain. V was clipped by 8 bases and J by 4 bases, with 11 bases between them. This CDR3 spans 12 amino acids. Germline V CDR1 and CDR2: MDHEN, SYDVKM. Incomplete CDR3 DNA: TGTGCCAGCGTCGCGGGGAGCTATGGC. This encodes CASVAGSYG. The CDR3 in its entirety is CASVAGSYGYTF.

As for this clone: The observed sequence ends 3 residues before the CDR3 terminus, with the missing tail filled in from the germline J gene. The gene calls are TRBV7-9 and TRBJ2-1; 7 bases are shared with TRBD2. This CDR3 has 15 residues. The trim removed 5 bases at V and 6 bases at J, leaving 10 bases unmatched. Looked up from germline, CDR1 is SEHNR and CDR2 is FQNEAQ (reference sequence). The CDR3 spells CASSQSAASGNEQFF. CDR3 DNA, as far as it was read: TGTGCCAGCAGCCAAAGCGCGGCTAGCGGCAATGAG.

A note on this clone: The missing CDR3 end, 3 residues past where the read stops, is filled in from the germline J gene. The chain uses TRBV5-1 and TRBJ1-2; TRBD1 matches 7 bases. The CDR3 contains 13 residues. Germline V gene sequence: CDR1 SGHRS, CDR2 YFSETQ. The sequenced part of the CDR3 DNA is TGCGCCAGCAGCTTACAGGGGAACGAAGGC. Its translation is CASSLQGNEG. The CDR3 reads in full as CASSLQGNEGYTF.